These T cell receptor beta chains were read from a single sample in a study of blood T cell repertoires in COVID-19. Sequencing used immunoSEQ multiplex PCR; TCRdb keeps in-frame clones, though not all of them. The repertoire consists of about 190,000 clones, with approximately 84% occurring once and the leading ten covering roughly 3.2%. Sequencing was performed on PBMCs or T cells enriched from blood (not recorded which). These receptors were collected from a woman aged 25 to 39 who had recovered from COVID-19. Both conserved end residues are part of each CDR3. Fields, in order: J gene, D gene, clone size, V gene, CDR3 DNA, CDR3 protein. D genes are given only for firm matches. Clone size appears in some rows only: once, few, many, or a class for an expanded clone.

TRBJ1-2 | TRBD1 | . | TRBV7-8 | TGTGCCAGCAGCCCCCGGACAGGGAGGACCTATGGCTACACCTTC | CASSPRTGRTYGYTF
TRBJ1-5 | . | . | TRBV18 | TGTGCCAGCTCACCCATAGGACAGAGTAATCAGCCCCAGCATTTT | CASSPIGQSNQPQHF
TRBJ1-2 | TRBD1 | . | TRBV10-1 | TGCGCCAGCAGCCCAGGACAGGGTAGCTATGGCTACACCTTC | CASSPGQGSYGYTF
TRBJ1-1 | TRBD1 | . | TRBV19 | TGTGCCAGTAGCCCTCTCAAACCGGGACAGGGGGCGAGGACTGAAGCTTTCTTT | CASSPLKPGQGARTEAFF
TRBJ2-5 | . | . | TRBV7-3 | TGTGCCAGCAGCTTATCGGCGGGTTCGGGGGAGACCCAGTACTTC | CASSLSAGSGETQYF
TRBJ1-2 | . | . | TRBV18 | TGTGCCAGCTCAAATATGGAGCCGTATGGCTACACCTTC | CASSNMEPYGYTF
TRBJ1-5 | TRBD1 | few | TRBV6-5 | TGTGCCAGCAGCCCCGGGACAGGGAATCAGCCCCAGCATTTT | CASSPGTGNQPQHF
TRBJ2-7 | . | . | TRBV2 | TGTGCCAGCAGCGGTCCCAGGGCGGGGTGGGGTTACGAGCAGTACTTC | CASSGPRAGWGYEQYF
TRBJ2-3 | . | . | TRBV15 | TGTGCCACCAGCAGAGATGGTCCAGTTTCTAGCACAGATACGCAGTATTTT | CATSRDGPVSSTDTQYF
TRBJ2-7 | . | . | TRBV5-1 | TGCGCCAGCAGCTTGGGACAGGCTAACTACGAGCAGTACTTC | CASSLGQANYEQYF
TRBJ2-5 | . | . | TRBV5-4 | TGTGCCAGCAGTTCAGGCAGGGTCCAAGAGACCCAGTACTTC | CASSSGRVQETQYF
TRBJ1-1 | . | few | TRBV6-6 | TGTGCCAGCAGTTACGGGACTCGCACTGAAGCTTTCTTT | CASSYGTRTEAFF
TRBJ2-7 | TRBD2 | . | TRBV7-8 | TGTGCCAGCAGCTTAGCGCTGGGACTAGCGGGAGGAGGTGAGCAGTACTTC | CASSLALGLAGGGEQYF
TRBJ1-2 | . | once | TRBV5-8 | TGTGCCAGCAGCTTGGGCCGCAGGTCCTATGGCTACACCTTC | CASSLGRRSYGYTF
TRBJ1-1 | TRBD1 | . | TRBV20-1 | TGCAGTGCTAGTGATCCAGGGGGCTGGGGCACTGAAGCTTTCTTT | CSASDPGGWGTEAFF